This T cell receptor beta chain was captured by sequencing in a study of memory CD4+ T cells and cytomegalovirus serostatus. Single viable CD3+CD4+CD8-CD45RO+ cells were sorted as the memory CD4+ T cells. CMV serostatus came from serum IgG against pp150, pp28, p38, p52. After thawing, CD4+ T cells were positively selected. Assay used: immunoSEQ multiplex PCR; TCRdb lists only in-frame clones, some missing. The sample has about 56,000 clones, around 76% seen once. J lost 2 bases, V lost 4 bases, and 9 bases had no gene match. This CDR3 has 16 residues. CDR1 SGHRS and CDR2 YFSETQ come from the germline V gene.

The rearrangement joins TRBV5-1 to TRBJ2-3, with 8 bases aligning to TRBD1. This clonotype originated in an adult in good health and CMV-seronegative. The source material was memory CD4+ T cells from blood. CDR3 protein: CASSQGALLDTDTQYF. The CDR3 DNA reads as TGCGCCAGCAGCCAGGGGGCCCTCCTCGACACAGATACGCAGTATTTT.